The subject of this entry is one TCR beta chain. CDR1 and CDR2 (germline): MDHEN, SYDVKM. V lost 5 bases and J lost 8, with 18 bases in between. The CDR3 spans 14 residues. In TCRdb, the PCR reads were re-called with MiXCR into one record per CDR3 protein. The sample includes some 28,000 distinct CDR3 sequences, around 50% of them seen just once. Stated time point: late sampling 161 to 241 days after vaccination in a few convalescent patients. The sample comes from a study of vaccination and CD4 T cells after COVID-19. The rearrangement links TRBV28 to TRBJ1-2; D remains ambiguous. This clonotype was sampled from a human donor who had recovered from COVID-19. The source was CD4+ T cells from blood, collected about 7 months after SARS-CoV-2 vaccination. CDR3 protein: CASSPTRRRGGYTF. CDR3 in DNA: TGTGCCAGCAGTCCGACCCGGAGGAGAGGAGGCTACACCTTC.